The entry that follows covers one T cell receptor beta chain sequence. This sample was included in a study of T cell changes during pregnancy in multiple sclerosis. The germline gives CDR1 SGHVS, CDR2 FNYEAQ. The CDR3 is made up of 12 amino acids. The V gene lost 5 bases and the J gene lost 10 bases, with 14 bases spanning the gap. Method: immunoSEQ multiplex PCR; TCRdb's copy keeps in-frame clones and lacks some. The data hold 30,000 to 45,000 clones, with about 89% observed a single time. V is TRBV7-6 and J is TRBJ1-2; D possibly corresponds to TRBD1 (5 bases). The specimen was CD8+ T cells from peripheral blood mononuclear cells, collected in the third trimester of pregnancy. The sequence was obtained from a female donor with multiple sclerosis, enrolled in a pregnancy study. The CDR3, as DNA: TGTGCCAGCAGCCTGGGGGGTTCTGCCTACACCTTC. Translated: CASSLGGSAYTF.